A single sample is the source of the 23 T cell receptor beta chains below, sequenced in a study of CD8+ T cells in alopecia areata. Sequencing relied on a cDNA template that was reverse transcribed from extracted RNA. Profiling relied on immunoSEQ multiplex PCR, and the TCRdb table lists in-frame clones only, not all of them. The sample contains 80,000 to 95,000 clones, roughly 47% of which appear only once. Noted treatment: oral pan-JAK inhibitor, 5-10 mg twice daily. Sequencing was performed on CD8+ T cells sorted from blood, taken at week 24, from a patient treated with tofacitinib. The receptors here all came from a human donor with alopecia areata.

A few counts support this clone. CDR3 protein: CASSQGSVYNEQFF. DNA of the CDR3: TGCGCCAGCAGCCAAGGCTCGGTTTACAATGAGCAGTTCTTC. This chain uses TRBV4-1 with TRBJ2-1, with D hard to call. Germline CDR1 MGHRA, CDR2 YSYEKL. Trimming cost V 1 base and J 4 bases, with 8 bases left between them. There are 14 residues in the CDR3.

The CDR3 region is CASSPGQGMNNEQFF. The DNA for the CDR3 is TGCGCCAGCAGCCCGGGACAGGGGATGAACAATGAGCAGTTCTTC. The chain couples TRBV4-1 to TRBJ2-1; 10 bases map to TRBD1. V lost 4 bases to trimming and J lost 5 bases; unmatched junction nucleotides: 5. This CDR3 has 15 residues. Germline V gives CDR1 MGHRA, CDR2 YSYEKL.

This clone appeared a few times. This chain links TRBV27 with TRBJ2-5; D is unresolved. V lost 6 bases to trimming and J lost 4 bases, with 6 bases between them. The CDR3 runs to 11 residues. Germline V gene sequence: CDR1 MNHEY, CDR2 SMNVEV (reference sequence). The CDR3 loop is CASSWGETQYF. CDR3 nucleotides: TGTGCCAGCAGCTGGGGAGAGACCCAGTACTTC.

The chain links TRBV2 to TRBJ2-7; 7 bases are shared with TRBD2. This CDR3 has 14 residues. The germline gives CDR1 SNHLY, CDR2 FYNNEI. V lost 3 bases, J lost 4 bases, and 6 bases stayed unmatched. Here the CDR3 DNA reads TGTGCCAGCAGTGACGCGCTAGCGGCTTACGAGCAGTACTTC. This codes for CASSDALAAYEQYF. The full variable domain, completed using reference TRBV2 and TRBJ2-7, is EPEVTQTPSHQVTQMGQEVILRCVPISNHLYFYWYRQILGQKVEFLVSFYNNEISEKSEIFDDQFSVERPDGSNFTLKIRSTKLEDSAMYFCASSDALAAYEQYFGPGTRLTVT.

This chain links TRBV19 with TRBJ1-1; the D gene is possibly TRBD1 (5 bases). With 7 bases removed from V and 1 base from J, the gap between germline ends came to 13 bases. Germline-derived CDR1 and CDR2 are LNHDA and SQIVND (reference sequence). This CDR3 is built from 14 residues. CDR3 sequence (DNA): TGTGCCAGTAAGACAGAGGAGCGGAACACTGAAGCTTTCTTT. Translation: CASKTEERNTEAFF. Drawing the rest from reference TRBV19 and TRBJ1-1, the complete variable domain is DGGITQSPKYLFRKEGQNVTLSCEQNLNHDAMYWYRQDPGQGLRLIYYSQIVNDFQKGDIAEGYSVSREKKESFPLTVTSAQKNPTAFYLCASKTEERNTEAFFGQGTRLTVV.

This clone was counted a few times. The CDR3 reads CASSFPGLPRVAFF. The CDR3 bases are TGTGCCAGCAGCTTCCCGGGACTACCGCGGGTTGCGTTCTTC. The genes are TRBV11-2 and TRBJ2-1; 7 positions match TRBD2. Unmatched junction bases numbered 14, after V lost 3 bases and J lost 15 bases. This CDR3 is 14 amino acids long. Germline V lookup: CDR1 SGHAT, CDR2 FQNNGV.

This clone was counted between two and nine times. V and J are TRBV5-4 and TRBJ2-1, with 7 bases that match TRBD2. With 4 bases clipped from V and 9 bases from J, the junction kept 1 base outside the gene matches. The CDR3 loop spans 11 amino acids. Germline V gene sequence: CDR1 SGHNT, CDR2 YYREEE (reference sequence). CDR3 sequence: CASSGRGEQFF. CDR3 DNA: TGTGCCAGCAGCGGGAGGGGTGAGCAGTTCTTC. The complete variable domain, with remaining parts taken from reference TRBV5-4 and TRBJ2-1, reads ETGVTQSPTHLIKTRGQQVTLRCSSQSGHNTVSWYQQALGQGPQFIFQYYREEENGRGNFPPRFSGLQFPNYSSELNVNALELDDSALYLCASSGRGEQFFGPGTRLTVL.

The table lists this clone with a few counts. The chain is built from TRBV11-2 and TRBJ2-5; D is ambiguous. There are 11 residues in the CDR3. V lost 0 bases to trimming and J lost 5 bases, with 1 base between them. The V gene's germline CDR1 is SGHAT and CDR2 FQNNGV. CDR3: CASSLDETQYF. CDR3 bases: TGTGCCAGCAGCTTAGATGAGACCCAGTACTTC. The complete variable domain, with remaining parts taken from reference TRBV11-2 and TRBJ2-5, reads EAGVAQSPRYKIIEKRQSVAFWCNPISGHATLYWYQQILGQGPKLLIQFQNNGVVDDSQLPKDRFSAERLKGVDSTLKIQPAKLEDSAVYLCASSLDETQYFGPGTRLLVL.

J is TRBJ2-7 and V is TRBV2; TRBD1 might be the D (6 bases). The CDR3 covers 10 residues. Germline V gene data show CDR1 as SNHLY and CDR2 as FYNNEI. V was pared by 8 bases and J by 7 bases, with 9 bases between. CDR3 DNA sequence: TGTGCCAGCGGGGGCTGGGAGCAGTACTTC. It specifies CASGGWEQYF.

This sequence joins TRBV27 and TRBJ2-4; 7 nucleotides match TRBD1. Trimming at V came to 4 bases and at J to 0 bases, leaving 6 bases not matched to a gene. The CDR3 runs to 16 residues. Germline CDR1 is MNHEY and CDR2 is SMNVEV (reference sequence). In DNA form, the CDR3 reads TGTGCCAGCAGTTCTAAGGGGGCCCTAGCCAAAAACATTCAGTACTTC. Its protein product is CASSSKGALAKNIQYF.

As for this clone: The identical CDR3 is also encoded by other nucleotide sequences in the sample. CDR3 loop: CASSLLAGADTQYF. The CDR3 DNA follows: TGTGCCAGCAGCTTACTAGCGGGGGCGGATACGCAGTATTTT. The chain uses TRBV7-2 and TRBJ2-3; 10 bases fit TRBD2. This CDR3 has 14 amino acids. The V and J ends lost 2 bases and 6 bases, in that order; junction bases with no gene match: 2. Germline CDR1 reads SGHTA; CDR2 reads FQGNSA.

The gene calls are TRBV18 and TRBJ2-5; tentatively, D is TRBD1 (6 bases). This CDR3 spans 14 amino acids. The V gene lost 3 bases and the J gene lost 4 bases, with 12 bases spanning the gap. CDR1 is KGHSH and CDR2 is LQKENI in the germline V gene. This CDR3 is CASSPQDSRETQYF. The CDR3 DNA reads TGTGCCAGCTCACCGCAGGACAGCCGAGAGACCCAGTACTTC. The whole variable domain, filled in from reference TRBV18 and TRBJ2-5, reads NAGVMQNPRHLVRRRGQEARLRCSPMKGHSHVYWYRQLPEEGLKFMVYLQKENIIDESGMPKERFSAEFPKEGPSILRIQQVVRGDSAAYFCASSPQDSRETQYFGPGTRLLVL.

The sample holds a few counts of this clone. V is TRBV5-1 and J is TRBJ2-1; D remains ambiguous. CDR1 and CDR2 (germline): SGHRS, YFSETQ. This CDR3 comprises 13 residues. V was trimmed by 4 bases and J by 12 bases, leaving 17 bases between them. CDR3 DNA sequence: TGCGCCAGCAGCATCCTCCCCTCCCGGGTGCAGTTCTTC. Protein sequence: CASSILPSRVQFF.

This clone showed up just a few times. The rearrangement links TRBV4-2 to TRBJ2-5, with a weak D call TRBD1 (5 bases). Trimming left V 4 bases short and J 5 bases short, with 20 bases between. The germline V gene has CDR1 LGHNA and CDR2 YNFKEQ. This CDR3 contains 16 residues. The CDR3 loop reads CASSLRGDSEVETQYF. CDR3 nucleotides: TGTGCCAGCAGCCTAAGGGGCGACAGTGAGGTGGAGACCCAGTACTTC.

The gene calls are TRBV4-1 and TRBJ2-7; D might be TRBD1 (5 bases). The CDR3 is made up of 14 amino acids. Looked up from germline, CDR1 is MGHRA and CDR2 is YSYEKL. Between the trimmed V and J ends, which lost 3 bases and 3 bases, there was a span of 12 bases. CDR3 nucleotide sequence: TGCGCCAGCAGCCAGACAGACAGAGACTACGAGCAGTACTTC. Its translation is CASSQTDRDYEQYF.

This clone was counted only a few times. The V and J genes are TRBV12-5 and TRBJ2-5, with 7 positions matching TRBD1. Per the germline V gene, CDR1 is LGHNT and CDR2 is FRNRAP. This CDR3 has 14 residues. The CDR3: CALTGQRSGETQYF. CDR3 nucleotides: TGTGCACTAACGGGACAGCGGAGCGGAGAGACCCAGTACTTC.

V is TRBV11-1 and J is TRBJ2-7, with D uncertain. The length of the CDR3 is 11 residues. Germline CDR1 SGHAT, CDR2 FQDESV (reference sequence). V lost 4 bases and J 5 bases, leaving 6 bases between the germline ends. DNA of the CDR3: TGTGCCAGCAGCTCTAACCACGAGCAGTACTTC. As protein: CASSSNHEQYF.

V is TRBV4-1 and J is TRBJ2-1; the D call may be TRBD1 or TRBD2 (5 bases each). This CDR3 contains 16 residues. CDR1 is MGHRA, CDR2 YSYEKL, per germline. Trimming removed 0 bases from V and 1 base from J, with 10 bases in between. CDR3 loop: CASSQEGTASYNEQFF. The CDR3 region has the DNA TGCGCCAGCAGCCAAGAAGGGACCGCGTCCTACAATGAGCAGTTCTTC.

This chain uses TRBV4-3 with TRBJ1-2; no clear D gene. In germline, CDR1 is LGHNA, CDR2 YSLEER. V lost 2 bases and J 4 bases, leaving 14 bases between the germline ends. The CDR3 extends over 15 amino acids. This chain's CDR3 is CASSQSRTAVYGYTF. The CDR3 DNA reads as TGCGCCAGCAGCCAATCCCGGACTGCAGTCTATGGCTACACCTTC.

This clone was recorded a few times. The chain couples TRBV15 to TRBJ2-7; D assignment may be TRBD1 or TRBD2 (5 bases each). V gave up 8 bases and J gave up 1 base, with 12 bases separating them. CDR3 length: 13 residues. Germline V gene lookup returns CDR1 LNHNV and CDR2 YYDKDF (reference sequence). The CDR3 reads CATGGSLSYEQYF. The CDR3, as DNA: TGTGCCACCGGGGGTAGTCTATCCTACGAGCAGTACTTC.

This clone occurred a few times. The chain combines TRBV7-2 with TRBJ2-7; TRBD1 matches 9 bases. After removal of 3 bases from V and 5 bases from J, the junction contained 5 bases not matched to a gene. The length of the CDR3 is 14 residues. From germline, CDR1 is SGHTA and CDR2 FQGNSA. The CDR3 sequence is CASSFGTGRHEQYF. The CDR3 DNA reads as TGTGCCAGCAGCTTCGGGACAGGGCGCCACGAGCAGTACTTC.

The chain combines TRBV5-1 with TRBJ2-7; 9 bases fit TRBD1. CDR1 SGHRS and CDR2 YFSETQ come from the germline V gene. This CDR3 comprises 17 residues. V was pared by 4 bases and J by 3 bases, with 14 bases of the junction left unmatched. The CDR3 here is CASSSPGQGKAYYEQYF. CDR3 coding DNA: TGCGCCAGCAGCAGCCCCGGACAGGGGAAAGCTTACTACGAGCAGTACTTC.

The table lists this clone with a few counts. The rearrangement uses TRBV27 and TRBJ2-1; 9 bases align to TRBD1. Trimming cost V 7 bases and J 8 bases; bases outside gene matches: 12. The CDR3 totals 15 residues. Germline V lookup: CDR1 MNHEY, CDR2 SMNVEV (reference sequence). The CDR3 here is CASKILEDRGDEQFF. As DNA, the CDR3 is TGTGCCAGCAAGATCCTCGAGGACAGGGGAGATGAGCAGTTCTTC.